The present TCR beta chain was sequenced within a study of cytomegalovirus exposure and HLA in healthy donors. Turning to the study itself: Of over 350 genotyped donors, roughly 76% grouped in the Caucasian-associated ancestry cluster.

Findings of the study overall: It was in a later analysis that TCR association rates were seen to vary by HLA locus, highest for DRB1 and lowest for HLA-C.

The germline gives CDR1 LNHDA, CDR2 SQIVND (reference sequence). Trimming at V came to 2 bases and at J to 6 bases, leaving 3 bases not matched to a gene. The CDR3 has 14 residues. 60 Vbeta and 13 Jbeta primers were used in PCR. Method: immunoSEQ multiplex PCR; TCRdb's copy keeps in-frame clones and lacks some. The data show 75,000 to 90,000 clones, 78% seen once. As concerns this clone: Its antigen is undetermined.

This clonotype was obtained from a man in his forties in good health and CMV-seronegative. V is TRBV19 and J is TRBJ1-5; TRBD1 matches 8 bases. Material for sequencing was PBMCs. In DNA form, the CDR3 reads TGTGCCAGTAGTATAAACGACAGGGGTCAGCCCCAGCATTTT. Encoded protein: CASSINDRGQPQHF.